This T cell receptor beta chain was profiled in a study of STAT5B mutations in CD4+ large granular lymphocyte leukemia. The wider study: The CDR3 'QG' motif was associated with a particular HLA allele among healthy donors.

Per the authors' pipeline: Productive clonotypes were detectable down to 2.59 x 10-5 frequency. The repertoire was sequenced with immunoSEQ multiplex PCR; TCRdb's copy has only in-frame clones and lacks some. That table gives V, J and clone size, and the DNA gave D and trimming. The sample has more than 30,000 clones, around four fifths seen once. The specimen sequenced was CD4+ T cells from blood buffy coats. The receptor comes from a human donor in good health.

The CDR3 DNA is TGCAGCGTTGAGGCTGTCCGCTACAATGAGCAGTTCTTC. This codes for CSVEAVRYNEQFF. V and J are TRBV29-1 and TRBJ2-1; D unresolved. The CDR3 loop spans 13 amino acids. Trimming removed 3 bases from V and 3 bases from J, with 9 bases in between. From germline, CDR1 is SQVTM and CDR2 ANQGSEA.